This TCR beta chain was identified during a study of blood T cell repertoires in COVID-19. Study-level information: The study drew acute and convalescent COVID-19 samples from the United States, Italy and Spain. Nucleic acid was either cDNA or gDNA, and it came from T cells, B-cell-depleted T cells, or PBMCs.

Source study methods: Nucleated cell number was recorded as an estimate derived from reference gene primer amplification. Produced via immunoSEQ multiplex PCR; TCRdb's table is partial and in-frame only. D and trimming were read from the DNA, whereas the V and J calls and clone size are those reported in that table. The table includes about 180,000 clones, approximately 83% detected once. Deletions cut 8 bases from V and 0 bases from J, with 12 bases between. Germline V gene lookup returns CDR1 SGHRS and CDR2 YFSETQ. This CDR3 is 14 amino acids long. The sample was peripheral blood. This receptor was identified in a human donor with active or convalescent COVID-19. The donor label of this sample is uncertain. J is TRBJ2-1 and V is TRBV5-1, with D perhaps matching TRBD2 (6 bases). The DNA of the CDR3 is TGCGCCAGTAGGGACGGGGGCTCCTACAATGAGCAGTTCTTC. It yields the protein CASRDGGSYNEQFF.